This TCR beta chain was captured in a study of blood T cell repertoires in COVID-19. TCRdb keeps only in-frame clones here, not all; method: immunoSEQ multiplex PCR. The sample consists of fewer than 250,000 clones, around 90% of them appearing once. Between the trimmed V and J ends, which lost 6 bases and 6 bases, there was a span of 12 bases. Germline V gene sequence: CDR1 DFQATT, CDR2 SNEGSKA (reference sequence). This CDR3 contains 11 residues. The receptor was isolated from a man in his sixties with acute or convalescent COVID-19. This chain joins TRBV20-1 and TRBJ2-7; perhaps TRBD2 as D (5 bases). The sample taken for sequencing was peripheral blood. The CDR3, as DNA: TGCAGTGCCCCTCGACGGGGCGAGCAGTACTTC. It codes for CSAPRRGEQYF.